This T cell receptor beta chain was documented in a study of T cells in Graves' hyperthyroidism and ophthalmopathy. Extraction of PBMCs used 7.5 to 10 ml of fresh peripheral blood. This clonotype was detected ten times or more. The antigen remains undetermined. TCR beta CDR3 regions were amplified from RNA transcripts. A set of HTBI primers served as the primers for a first-round RT-PCR of the TCR CDR3. TCRdb reanalysed the multiplex PCR reads using MiXCR and keeps one entry per CDR3 protein. The sample has over 350,000 distinct CDR3 sequences; about 15% are singletons. Findings of the study overall: A 13 V-J model separated ophthalmopathy from stable hyperthyroidism. In blood, most of the thyroid clonotypes expanded above 0.001 were also present.

The sample comprised blood. This TCR came from a man aged 18 to 30 with Graves' ophthalmopathy.

CDR3 DNA: TGTGCCAGCAGCTTTCTTCGAGTTTATAGCAATCAGCCCCAGCATTTT. This gives the protein CASSFLRVYSNQPQHF. The V and J genes are TRBV7-8 and TRBJ1-5; no clear D gene. The V gene's germline CDR1 is SGHVS and CDR2 FQNEAQ. The V and J ends lost 3 bases and 0 bases respectively, with 12 bases between them. The CDR3 has 16 residues.